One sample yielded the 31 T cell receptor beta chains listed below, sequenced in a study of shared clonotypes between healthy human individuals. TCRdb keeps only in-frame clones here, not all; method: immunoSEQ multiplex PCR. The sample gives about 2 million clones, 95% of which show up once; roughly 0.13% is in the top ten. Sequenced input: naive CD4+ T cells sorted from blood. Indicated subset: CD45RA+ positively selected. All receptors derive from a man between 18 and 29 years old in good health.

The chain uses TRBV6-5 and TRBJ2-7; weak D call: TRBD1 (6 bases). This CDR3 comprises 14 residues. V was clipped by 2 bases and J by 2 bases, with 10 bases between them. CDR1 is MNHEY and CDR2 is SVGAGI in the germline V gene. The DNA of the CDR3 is TGTGCCAGCAGTTACCAACAGGGACCCTACGAGCAGTACTTC. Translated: CASSYQQGPYEQYF.

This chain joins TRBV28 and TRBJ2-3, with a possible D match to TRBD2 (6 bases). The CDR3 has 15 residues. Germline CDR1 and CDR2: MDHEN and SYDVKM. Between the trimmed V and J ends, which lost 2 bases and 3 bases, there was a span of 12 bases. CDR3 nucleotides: TGTGCCAGCAGTTTAACTGGCCGGGGGACAGATACGCAGTATTTT. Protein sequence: CASSLTGRGTDTQYF.

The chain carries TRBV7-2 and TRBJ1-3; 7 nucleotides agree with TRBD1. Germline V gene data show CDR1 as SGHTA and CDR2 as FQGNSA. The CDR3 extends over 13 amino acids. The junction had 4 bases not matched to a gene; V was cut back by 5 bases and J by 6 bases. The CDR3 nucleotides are TGTGCCAGCAGCCTAGGGACAGTAAACACCATATATTTT. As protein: CASSLGTVNTIYF.

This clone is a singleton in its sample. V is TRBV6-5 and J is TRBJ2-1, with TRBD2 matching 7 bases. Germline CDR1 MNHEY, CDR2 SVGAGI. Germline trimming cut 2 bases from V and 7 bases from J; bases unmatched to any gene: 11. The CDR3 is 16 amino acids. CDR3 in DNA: TGTGCCAGCAGTTACAGCAGCGGGATTTCGCCGAATGAGCAGTTCTTC. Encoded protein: CASSYSSGISPNEQFF.

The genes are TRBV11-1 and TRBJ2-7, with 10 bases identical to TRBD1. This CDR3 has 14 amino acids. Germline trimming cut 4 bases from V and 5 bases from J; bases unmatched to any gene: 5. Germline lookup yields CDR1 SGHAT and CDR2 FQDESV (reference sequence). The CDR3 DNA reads TGTGCCAGCAGCTCGACAGGGGGCAAGGACGAGCAGTACTTC. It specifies CASSSTGGKDEQYF. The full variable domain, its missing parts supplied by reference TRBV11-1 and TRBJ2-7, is EAEVAQSPRYKITEKSQAVAFWCDPISGHATLYWYRQILGQGPELLVQFQDESVVDDSQLPKDRFSAERLKGVDSTLKIQPAELGDSAMYLCASSSTGGKDEQYFGPGTRLTVT.

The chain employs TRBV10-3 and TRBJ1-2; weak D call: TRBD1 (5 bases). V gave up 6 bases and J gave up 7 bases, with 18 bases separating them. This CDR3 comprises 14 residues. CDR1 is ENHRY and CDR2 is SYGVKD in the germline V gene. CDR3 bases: TGTGCCATCAGCCTGACAGTAGAACGGGGTGGCTACACCTTC. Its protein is CAISLTVERGGYTF.

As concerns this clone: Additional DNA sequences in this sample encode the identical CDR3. Here the CDR3 DNA reads TGTGCCTGGAGTTCACAGGGAGGGCAGCCCCAGCATTTT. This translates into CAWSSQGGQPQHF. V usage is TRBV30 and J usage is TRBJ1-5; D is possibly TRBD1 (6 bases). This CDR3 is built from 13 residues. Between the trimmed V and J ends, which lost 2 bases and 7 bases, there was a span of 12 bases. Germline lookup yields CDR1 GTSNPN and CDR2 SVGIG (reference sequence). Full variable domain (rest looked up from reference TRBV30 and TRBJ1-5): SQTIHQWPATLVQPVGSPLSLECTVEGTSNPNLYWYRQAAGRGLQLLFYSVGIGQISSEVPQNLSASRPQDRQFILSSKKLLLSDSGFYLCAWSSQGGQPQHFGDGTRLSIL.

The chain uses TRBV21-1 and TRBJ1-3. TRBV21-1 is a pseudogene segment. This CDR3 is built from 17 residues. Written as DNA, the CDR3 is TGTGCCAGCAGCAAAGTCGTGAACCTGAGCTCTGGAAACACCATATATTTT. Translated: CASSKVVNLSSGNTIYF.

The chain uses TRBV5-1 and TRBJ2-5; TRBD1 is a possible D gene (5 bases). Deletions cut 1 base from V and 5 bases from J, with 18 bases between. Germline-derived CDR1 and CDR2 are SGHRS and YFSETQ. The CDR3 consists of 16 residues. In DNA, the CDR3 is TGCGCCAGCAGCTTGCCTGGGGCCGGCAGTGGGGAGACCCAGTACTTC. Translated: CASSLPGAGSGETQYF.

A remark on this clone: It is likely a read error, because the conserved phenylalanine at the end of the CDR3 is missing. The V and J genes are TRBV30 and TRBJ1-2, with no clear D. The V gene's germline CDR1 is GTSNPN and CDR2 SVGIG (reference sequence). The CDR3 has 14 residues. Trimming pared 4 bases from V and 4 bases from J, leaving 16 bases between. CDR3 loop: CAWTPLPTLYGYTL. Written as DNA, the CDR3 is TGTGCCTGGACGCCTTTACCCACCCTCTATGGCTACACCCTC.

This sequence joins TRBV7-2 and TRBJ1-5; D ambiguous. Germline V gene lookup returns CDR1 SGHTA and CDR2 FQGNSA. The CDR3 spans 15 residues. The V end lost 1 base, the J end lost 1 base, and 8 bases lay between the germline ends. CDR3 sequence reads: CASSLVRDSNQPQHF. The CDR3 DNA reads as TGTGCCAGCAGCTTAGTCCGTGACAGCAATCAGCCCCAGCATTTT.

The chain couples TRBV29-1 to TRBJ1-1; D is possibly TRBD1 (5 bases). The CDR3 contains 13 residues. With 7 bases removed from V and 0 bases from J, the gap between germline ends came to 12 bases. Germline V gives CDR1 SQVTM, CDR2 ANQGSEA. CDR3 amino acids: CSAGRDLNTEAFF. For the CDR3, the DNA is TGCAGCGCCGGGCGGGACCTGAACACTGAAGCTTTCTTT.

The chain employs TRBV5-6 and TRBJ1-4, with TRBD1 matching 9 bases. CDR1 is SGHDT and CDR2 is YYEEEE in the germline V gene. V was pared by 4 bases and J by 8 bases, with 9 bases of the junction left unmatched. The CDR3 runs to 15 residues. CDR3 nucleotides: TGTGCCAGCAGCCAGTACAGGGGGCTAGGGGAAAAACTGTTTTTT. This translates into CASSQYRGLGEKLFF. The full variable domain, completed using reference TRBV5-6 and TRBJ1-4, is DAGVTQSPTHLIKTRGQQVTLRCSPKSGHDTVSWYQQALGQGPQFIFQYYEEEERQRGNFPDRFSGHQFPNYSSELNVNALLLGDSALYLCASSQYRGLGEKLFFGSGTQLSVL.

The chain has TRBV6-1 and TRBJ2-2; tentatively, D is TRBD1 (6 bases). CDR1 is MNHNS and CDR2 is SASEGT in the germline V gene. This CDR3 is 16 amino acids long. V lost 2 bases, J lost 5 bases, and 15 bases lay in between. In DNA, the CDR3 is TGTGCCAGCAGTGAAAGGAGAGCTACAGGGACCGGGGAGCTGTTTTTT. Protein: CASSERRATGTGELFF.

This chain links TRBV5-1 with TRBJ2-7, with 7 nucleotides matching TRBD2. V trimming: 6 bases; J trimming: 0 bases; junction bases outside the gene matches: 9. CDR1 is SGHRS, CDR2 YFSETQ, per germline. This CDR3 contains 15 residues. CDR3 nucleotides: TGCGCCAGCACCTTTGGGAGCGGGGTCTCCTACGAGCAGTACTTC. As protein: CASTFGSGVSYEQYF.

The chain's CDR3 is CASSPGLTSNQPQHF. The CDR3 DNA sequence: TGTGCCAGCAGCCCGGGTTTGACTAGCAATCAGCCCCAGCATTTT. V usage is TRBV7-9 and J usage is TRBJ1-5, with no clear D. The ends were cut back, 5 bases at V and 0 bases at J, with 11 bases in the middle. Germline-derived CDR1 and CDR2 are SEHNR and FQNEAQ (reference sequence). CDR3 length: 15 residues. The variable domain in full, with the rest retrieved from reference TRBV7-9 and TRBJ1-5, is DTGVSQNPRHKITKRGQNVTFRCDPISEHNRLYWYRQTLGQGPEFLTYFQNEAQLEKSRLLSDRFSAERPKGSFSTLEIQRTEQGDSAMYLCASSPGLTSNQPQHFGDGTRLSIL.

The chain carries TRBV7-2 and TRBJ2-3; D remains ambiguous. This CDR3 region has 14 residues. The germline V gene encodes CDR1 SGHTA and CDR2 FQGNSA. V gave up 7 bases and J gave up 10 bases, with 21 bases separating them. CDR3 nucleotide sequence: TGTGCCAGCACCCGAGAGAGGTATCCTGGGTCGCAGTATTTT. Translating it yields CASTRERYPGSQYF.

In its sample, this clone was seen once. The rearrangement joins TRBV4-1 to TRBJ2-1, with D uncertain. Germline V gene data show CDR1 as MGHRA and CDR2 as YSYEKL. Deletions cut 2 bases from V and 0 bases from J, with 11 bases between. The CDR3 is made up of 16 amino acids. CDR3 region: CASSQTPASSYNEQFF. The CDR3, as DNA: TGCGCCAGCAGCCAAACGCCGGCAAGCTCCTACAATGAGCAGTTCTTC.

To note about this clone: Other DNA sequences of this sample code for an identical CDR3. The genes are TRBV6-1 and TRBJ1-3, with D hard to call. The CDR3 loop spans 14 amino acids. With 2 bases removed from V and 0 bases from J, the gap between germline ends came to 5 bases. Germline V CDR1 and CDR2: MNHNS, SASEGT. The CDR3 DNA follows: TGTGCCAGCAGTGAAAGGTCCTCTGGAAACACCATATATTTT. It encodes CASSERSSGNTIYF.

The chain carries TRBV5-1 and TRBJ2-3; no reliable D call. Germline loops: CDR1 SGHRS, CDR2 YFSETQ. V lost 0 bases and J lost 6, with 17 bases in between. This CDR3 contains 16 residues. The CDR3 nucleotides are TGCGCCAGCAGCTTGGTGGCGGCAGGCTTTGGCGATACGCAGTATTTT. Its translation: CASSLVAAGFGDTQYF. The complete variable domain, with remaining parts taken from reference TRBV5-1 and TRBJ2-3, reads KAGVTQTPRYLIKTRGQQVTLSCSPISGHRSVSWYQQTPGQGLQFLFEYFSETQRNKGNFPGRFSGRQFSNSRSEMNVSTLELGDSALYLCASSLVAAGFGDTQYFGPGTRLTVL.

In DNA form, the CDR3 reads TGTGCCAGCACCGGAGGGGAAGGAGAGACCCAGTACTTC. It codes for CASTGGEGETQYF. The chain employs TRBV5-4 and TRBJ2-5, with D perhaps TRBD2 (6 bases). V was pared by 6 bases and J by 4 bases, with 13 bases between. CDR3 size: 13 residues. Germline lookup yields CDR1 SGHNT and CDR2 YYREEE (reference sequence).

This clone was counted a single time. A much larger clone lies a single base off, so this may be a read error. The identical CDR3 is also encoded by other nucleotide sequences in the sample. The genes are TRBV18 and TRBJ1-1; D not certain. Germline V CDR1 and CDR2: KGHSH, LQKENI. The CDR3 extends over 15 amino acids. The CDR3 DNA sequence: TGTGCCAGCTCAGGAGGAACCCGTATGAACACTGAAGCCTTCTTT. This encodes CASSGGTRMNTEAFF.

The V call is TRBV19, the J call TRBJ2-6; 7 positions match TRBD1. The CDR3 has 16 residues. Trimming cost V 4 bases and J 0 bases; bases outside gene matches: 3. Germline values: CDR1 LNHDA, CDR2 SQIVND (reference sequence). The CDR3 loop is CASSRQGFSGANVLTF. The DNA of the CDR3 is TGTGCCAGTAGTAGACAGGGATTCTCTGGGGCCAACGTCCTGACTTTC.

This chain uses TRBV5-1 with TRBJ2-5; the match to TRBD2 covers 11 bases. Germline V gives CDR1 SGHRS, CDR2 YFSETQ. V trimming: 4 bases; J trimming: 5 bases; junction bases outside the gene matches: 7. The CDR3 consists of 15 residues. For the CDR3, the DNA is TGCGCCAGCAGCCCGATGACTAGCGGGACTGAGACCCAGTACTTC. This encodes CASSPMTSGTETQYF.

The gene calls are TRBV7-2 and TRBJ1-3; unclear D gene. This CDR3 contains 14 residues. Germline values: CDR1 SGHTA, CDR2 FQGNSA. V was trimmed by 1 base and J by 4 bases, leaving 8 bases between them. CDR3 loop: CASSLGGVGNTIYF. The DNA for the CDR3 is TGTGCCAGCAGCTTAGGAGGCGTCGGAAACACCATATATTTT.

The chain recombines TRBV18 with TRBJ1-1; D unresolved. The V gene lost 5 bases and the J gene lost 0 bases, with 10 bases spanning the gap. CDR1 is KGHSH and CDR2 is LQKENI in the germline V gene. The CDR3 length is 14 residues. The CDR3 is CASSTTAMNTEAFF. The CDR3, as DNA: TGTGCCAGCTCAACGACCGCCATGAACACTGAAGCTTTCTTT.

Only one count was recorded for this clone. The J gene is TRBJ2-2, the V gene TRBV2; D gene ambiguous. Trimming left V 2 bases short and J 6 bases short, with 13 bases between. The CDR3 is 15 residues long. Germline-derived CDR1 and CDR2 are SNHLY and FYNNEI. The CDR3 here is CASSETSPTAGELFF. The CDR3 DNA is TGTGCCAGCAGTGAAACCAGCCCAACGGCCGGGGAGCTGTTTTTT.

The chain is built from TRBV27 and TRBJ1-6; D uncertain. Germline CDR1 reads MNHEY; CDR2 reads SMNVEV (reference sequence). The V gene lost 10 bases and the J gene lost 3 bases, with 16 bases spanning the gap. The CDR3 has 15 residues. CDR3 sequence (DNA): TGTGCCATCATCCGGTTGGGGATCTATAATTCACCCCTCCACTTT. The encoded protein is CAIIRLGIYNSPLHF.

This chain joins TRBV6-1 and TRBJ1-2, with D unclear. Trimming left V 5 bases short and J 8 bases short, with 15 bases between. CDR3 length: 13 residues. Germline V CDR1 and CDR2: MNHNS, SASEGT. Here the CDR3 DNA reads TGTGCCAGCAGTCTGGATCCTTTGGGGGGCTACACCTTC. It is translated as CASSLDPLGGYTF.

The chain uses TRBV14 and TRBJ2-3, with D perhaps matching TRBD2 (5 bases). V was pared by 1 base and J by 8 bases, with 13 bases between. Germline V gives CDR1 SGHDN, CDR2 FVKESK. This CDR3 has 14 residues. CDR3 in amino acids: CASSQVVGTSTQYF. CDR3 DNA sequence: TGTGCCAGCAGCCAAGTCGTTGGAACTAGTACGCAGTATTTT.

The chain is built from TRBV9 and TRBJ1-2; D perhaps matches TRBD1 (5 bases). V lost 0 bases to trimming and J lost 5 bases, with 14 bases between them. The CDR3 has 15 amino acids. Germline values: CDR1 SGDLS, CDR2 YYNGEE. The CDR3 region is CASSVGSQGGYGYTF. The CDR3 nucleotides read TGTGCCAGCAGCGTAGGAAGCCAGGGTGGGTATGGCTACACCTTC.